This record looks at one TCR beta chain sequence and its context. Its cognate antigen is unknown. These data come from a study of CD8 T cells in ankylosing spondylitis. Study-wide findings and caveats: Clones linked to disease, bearing a CD8+ phenotype, were relatively rare in peripheral blood. Within ankylosing spondylitis blood, a TCR beta motif made up of several highly homologous variants appeared to be characteristic.

TCRdb redid the calling of the 5' RACE reads with MiXCR, one entry per CDR3 protein. The sample consists of about 840,000 distinct CDR3 sequences, over 9.5% of them appearing once. The source material was blood, either unsorted or a sorted T cell fraction (not recorded which). The sequence was collected from a male donor with ankylosing spondylitis.

CDR3: CSALRSGLDYEQYF. The CDR3 DNA reads as TGCAGTGCCCTGCGCAGCGGGCTGGACTACGAGCAGTACTTC. V and J are TRBV20-1 and TRBJ2-7, with D maybe TRBD2 (6 bases). Trimming removed 6 bases at V and 3 bases at J, with 18 bases between. The CDR3 spans 14 residues. CDR1 DFQATT and CDR2 SNEGSKA come from the germline V gene (reference sequence).